This TCR beta chain came from a study of shared clonotypes between healthy human individuals. The CDR3 loop spans 14 amino acids. Germline V gene lookup returns CDR1 SGHAT and CDR2 FQNNGV. Trimming at V came to 2 bases and at J to 7 bases, leaving 7 bases not matched to a gene. Assay used: immunoSEQ multiplex PCR; TCRdb lists only in-frame clones, some missing. The sample lists over 700,000 clones, roughly 72% occurring once. The sample taken for sequencing was memory CD4+ T cells sorted from blood. Subset specified: CD45RA-negative fraction. This chain links TRBV11-2 with TRBJ2-7; 8 nucleotides align to TRBD1. This receptor was identified in a woman aged 25 to 39 in good health. CDR3 residues: CASSLQGALGEQYF. DNA for the CDR3: TGTGCCAGCAGCTTACAGGGGGCCTTGGGAGAGCAGTACTTC.